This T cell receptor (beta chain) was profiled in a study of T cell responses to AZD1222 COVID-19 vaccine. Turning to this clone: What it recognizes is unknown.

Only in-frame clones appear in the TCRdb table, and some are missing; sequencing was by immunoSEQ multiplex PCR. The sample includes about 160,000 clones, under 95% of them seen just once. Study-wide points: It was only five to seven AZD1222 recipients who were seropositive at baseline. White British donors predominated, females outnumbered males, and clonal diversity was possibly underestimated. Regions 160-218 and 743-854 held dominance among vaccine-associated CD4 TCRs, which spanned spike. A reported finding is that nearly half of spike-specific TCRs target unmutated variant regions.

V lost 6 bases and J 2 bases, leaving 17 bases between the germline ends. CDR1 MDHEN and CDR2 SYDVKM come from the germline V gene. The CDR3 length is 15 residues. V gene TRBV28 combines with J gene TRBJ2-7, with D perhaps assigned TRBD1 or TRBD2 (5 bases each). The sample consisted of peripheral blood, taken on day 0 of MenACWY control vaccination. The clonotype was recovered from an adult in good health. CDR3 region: CASSLGASPPYEQYF. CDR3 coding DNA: TGTGCCAGCAGCCTTGGGGCTAGCCCTCCCTACGAGCAGTACTTC.